A selection of T cell receptor beta chains follows, all from one sample in a study of identical twins. In TCRdb, the 5' RACE reads were re-called with MiXCR into one record per CDR3 protein. The repertoire holds nearly 900,000 distinct CDR3 sequences, with over 9% as singletons. This sample also belongs to another study, concerning yellow fever vaccine responses in identical twins.

Sequencing used PBMCs. Receptor source: a woman aged 18 to 35 in good health. The CDR3 runs from the conserved cysteine through the conserved F or W. D genes are given only for firm matches. Clone size is not always given. Where it is, it says once, few, many or a class for expanded clones.

TRBV7-9	TRBJ2-3	.	.	TGTGCCAGCAGCCGGGGGAGAGGGACAGATACGCAGTATTTT	CASSRGRGTDTQYF
TRBV2	TRBJ1-5	.	.	TGTGCCAGCAGGCCTAAGATAGGAGGGGTAAATCAGCCCCAGCATTTT	CASRPKIGGVNQPQHF
TRBV10-3	TRBJ2-3	TRBD2	few	TGTGCCATCAAGCGGGGGGTTAGCACAGATACGCAGTATTTT	CAIKRGVSTDTQYF
TRBV20-1	TRBJ2-2	.	few	TGCAGTGCTAGAGATTCTGGCAGGGAAAGCACCGGGGAGCTGTTTTTT	CSARDSGRESTGELFF
TRBV2	TRBJ2-5	.	.	TGTGCCAGCAGTGCTCCCCCTACCCGGGGGGAGACCCAGTACTTC	CASSAPPTRGETQYF
TRBV12-3/TRBV12-4	TRBJ2-7	.	.	TGTGCCAGCAGTTTAGGTGCCCCTCACTACGAGCAGTACTTC	CASSLGAPHYEQYF
TRBV6-1	TRBJ2-5	.	many	TGTGCCAGCAGGTCCAACCTGGTGCGGTACCAAGAGACCCAGTACTTC	CASRSNLVRYQETQYF
TRBV6-1	TRBJ1-1	.	.	TGTGCCAGCAGTGAAGGGACGTTCCCACCTGTAGCTTTCTTT	CASSEGTFPPVAFF
TRBV4-1	TRBJ2-7	.	.	TGCGCCAGCAGCCAAGCGAACAGGGAATACGAGCAGTACTTC	CASSQANREYEQYF
TRBV12-3/TRBV12-4	TRBJ2-1	TRBD2	many	TGTGCCAGCACTCATAGCGGGTGGAAATACAATGAGCAGTTCTTC	CASTHSGWKYNEQFF
TRBV7-9	TRBJ2-1	.	many	TGTGCCAGCAGCTTAGCGGGGAGCAATGAGCAGTTCTTC	CASSLAGSNEQFF
TRBV5-1	TRBJ2-1	TRBD1	.	TGCGCCAGCAGCTCAAGGTCCCGGGACAGGGTCGATGAGCAGTTCTTC	CASSSRSRDRVDEQFF
TRBV19	TRBJ2-1	TRBD2	few	TGTGCCAGTAGTATAGGCCTAGCGGACTACAATGAGCAGTTCTTC	CASSIGLADYNEQFF
TRBV20-1	TRBJ2-3	TRBD2	.	TGCAGTGCTAGACTCCAGCGGGGCCTTCTTCGCACAGATACGCAGTATTTT	CSARLQRGLLRTDTQYF
TRBV20-1	TRBJ2-3	TRBD2	.	TGCAGTGCTAGAGTCCTAGCGGGAGGCACAGATACGCAGTATTTT	CSARVLAGGTDTQYF
TRBV12-3/TRBV12-4	TRBJ1-1	.	many	TGTGCCAGCATGAACACTGAAGCTTTCTTT	CASMNTEAFF
TRBV20-1	TRBJ2-6	TRBD2	.	TGCAGTGCTAGTGGCCCCGGGGGGGCTGGGGCCAACGTCCTGACTTTC	CSASGPGGAGANVLTF
TRBV5-1	TRBJ2-1	TRBD1	few	TGCGCCAGCAGCATAGGGACAGGGAACTACAATGAGCAGTTCTTC	CASSIGTGNYNEQFF
TRBV28	TRBJ1-4	.	few	TGTGCCAGCAGTCGGGGGGACCTCAGAGAAAAACTGTTTTTT	CASSRGDLREKLFF
TRBV12-3/TRBV12-4	TRBJ2-5	.	.	TGTGCCAGTACTGGAGGCGCGGAGACCCAGTACTTC	CASTGGAETQYF
TRBV20-1	TRBJ2-1	.	.	TGCAGTGCTAGTACCCTCGGGACTCATCTCAATGAGCAGTTCTTC	CSASTLGTHLNEQFF
TRBV24-1	TRBJ2-1	.	many	TGTGCCACCAGTGATTTTGAGAATGAGCAGTTCTTC	CATSDFENEQFF
TRBV28	TRBJ2-1	TRBD1	.	TGTGCCATTTCGGACAGGCCCATCAATGAGCAGTTCTTC	CAISDRPINEQFF
TRBV10-3	TRBJ2-3	TRBD2	few	TGTGCCATCAGTGGCACTAGCGGGAGTACAGATACGCAGTATTTT	CAISGTSGSTDTQYF
TRBV27	TRBJ1-2	TRBD1	.	TGTGCCAGCAGTTTCGGGACAGGGAACAGCTATGGCTACACCTTC	CASSFGTGNSYGYTF
TRBV3-1	TRBJ1-2	.	.	TGTGCCAGCAGCCAATTAGGGACCACCCATGGCTACACCTTC	CASSQLGTTHGYTF
TRBV24-1	TRBJ2-3	.	few	TGTGCCACAGCCCAGGGTGACACGCAGTATTTT	CATAQGDTQYF
TRBV6-1	TRBJ1-6	.	.	TGTGCCAGCAGTGAACAGGGCGGATCACCCCTCCACTTT	CASSEQGGSPLHF
TRBV6-5	TRBJ2-1	TRBD1	few	TGTGCCAGCAGTTACGGGACAGGGAATGAGCAGTTCTTC	CASSYGTGNEQFF